This T cell receptor (beta chain) was recovered during a study of T cells expressing NK-cell markers. After re-calling the 5' RACE reads, TCRdb lists one entry per CDR3 protein, DNA absent. The sample holds 350,000 to 400,000 distinct CDR3 sequences. The sample consisted of blood T cells: a sorted CD56 or NKG2C T cell subset, CD4+ or CD8+ T cells, or bulk PBMC T cells (not recorded which). The clonotype comes from a woman aged 45 to 65 in good health.

Here the CDR3 reads CASSPSRKETQYF. The rearrangement links TRBV12-3 or TRBV12-4 to TRBJ2-5; the TCRdb D gene call, TRBD2, has no DNA to confirm it. The CDR3 totals 13 residues.